Here is one T cell receptor beta chain with its context. Its cognate antigen has yet to be identified. No much larger clonotype is one base removed from it; base qualities were not supplied. The library was obtained by PCR. TCR sequencing of DNA from cultured CD4+ T cells used the Oncomine TCR Beta short-read assay at the Johns Hopkins FTIC core. Genomic DNA was extracted from the cultured CD4+ T cells with the QIAamp micro DNA kit. Oncomine TCR Beta libraries made from cultured CD4+ T cells were pooled using unique dual indexes and sequenced on an Illumina iSeq 100. Per the source publication's procedure: Non-productive sequences were removed, and CDR3s not starting with C, not ending with F or W, or shorter than 7 amino acids were discarded. Antigen-specific clonotypes were identified using the MANAFEST web application through comparison of peptide-stimulated wells with reference and other culture wells. To be called positive, a clone needed an FDR below 0.05, an odds ratio above 5, and a productive frequency above 0.1% in at least two of three replicate wells. A clonotype was classed as cross-reactive if the clonotype showed significant expansion both in SARS-CoV-2 spike wells and in at least one common cold coronavirus spike condition. CDR3 homology was assessed with Levenshtein distances (stringdist) and unrooted phylogenetic trees (ape) in R version 3.6.1. The raw public reads went through TCRdb reprocessing: fastp at Q25, MiXCR clone calling, in-frame beta chains kept. Every distinct CDR3 protein forms one entry, paired with its most common genes and DNA. The V and J calls, along with clone size, are taken from TCRdb and not from the paper's own processing. This sample is represented by approximately 15,000 distinct CDR3 sequences; about a third of them were singletons. The ten largest make up approximately 15% of the sample.

This specimen comes from a study of vaccination and CD4 T cells after COVID-19 (dated by TCRdb to between 2021 and 2023). Regarding the research as a whole: SARS-CoV-2 positivity had been established in the convalescent patients by nasal swab PCR, and mild disease was recorded in some 10 of these patients and severe disease in one. The cultures were stimulated with overlapping spike peptide pools from SARS-CoV-2 and from the common cold coronaviruses HCoV-NL63, HCoV-OC43 and HCoV-229E. As controls, cultures received a CEFX viral epitope pool (the positive control), an HIV-1 Nef peptide pool (the negative control), or no peptide at all. In the convalescent cohort there were six males and four females, among whom were two Hispanic individuals, seven Caucasians, two Asians and one multiracial person. Post-COVID blood samples were collected from convalescent patients a median of roughly 100 days after diagnosis, with a range of roughly 30 to 170 days. In 10 COVID-19 convalescent patients and a few infection-naive healthy vaccine recipients, researchers compared the spike-specific CD4+ TCR repertoire from before mRNA vaccination with the repertoire from after. Post-vaccine blood samples were taken a median of around 77 days after the second vaccine dose, with a range of roughly 14 to 241 days. Two doses of either the Pfizer-BioNTech BNT162b2 vaccine (n=8) or the Moderna mRNA-1273 vaccine (n=2) were administered to participants.

What this sample's treatment or condition label stands for: 10-day PBMC culture with coronavirus spike peptide pools or control peptides (ViraFEST assay). The ViraFEST assay, used in the study, expanded antigen-specific T cells with peptide pools and then identified the expanded clonotypes through TCR sequencing. Positive SARS-CoV-2 PCR tests in the convalescent patients dated from March to December 2020, before Alpha, Beta and Delta variants emerged in the United States. PBMCs were cultured at 1.5 million to 2 million per well in IMDM supplemented with about 5.5% human AB serum and approximately 10 IU/ml IL-2, with approximately 9.2 ug/ml peptide pools added. On days 3 and 7, half of the culture medium was replaced with fresh IL-2-containing medium. CD4+ T cells were isolated after roughly nine days of culture through negative selection using the EasySep CD4+ T cell isolation kit. Ficoll-Paque Plus gradient centrifugation was used to isolate PBMCs from whole blood, and the isolated PBMCs were then either used fresh or cryopreserved at -140C. In general, triplicate wells were set up for every culture condition.

Summary of the overall study and its limitations: Among convalescent patients, a median about 90% of the SARS-CoV-2-reactive clones seen after vaccination appeared only after vaccination, which suggests priming specific to the vaccine. The median number of SARS-CoV-2-reactive clonotypes rose from under 25 after infection to 38 after vaccination, but the change was not significant. Nearly all vaccine-specific clones in convalescent patients (304 of 307) were mono-reactive for SARS-CoV-2 spike rather than cross-reactive with common cold coronaviruses. The number of convalescent patients in the study was relatively small, and the study did not examine early timepoints following natural infection.

Measured from the cysteine to the phenylalanine, the CDR3 is 16 residues long. The only DNA kept is the CDR3, 48 bases in frame from the first base. Sequences SGHTA (CDR1) and FQGNSA (CDR2) are obtained from the germline V gene. Trimming takes 4 bases from V and 2 bases from J, and the germline ends sit 17 bases apart. Sequenced: cultured CD4+ T cells from blood. The rearranged chain carries TRBV7-2 and TRBJ1-1, with an unclear D gene assignment. This clonotype originated in a human donor with COVID-19. The nucleotides read TGTGCCAGCAGCTCTAACTTCGGAAACAGAAACACTGAAGCTTTCTTT. Its coded protein is CASSSNFGNRNTEAFF.